This T cell receptor (beta chain) was observed in a study of blood T cell repertoires in COVID-19. Study information: COVID-19 samples from acute and convalescent phases originated in the United States, Italy and Spain. PBMCs, B-cell-depleted T cells, or T cells provided the cDNA or gDNA that made up the material.

In its sample, this clone was seen once. The authors' processing: Estimated nucleated cell counts came from reference gene primer amplification. TCRdb keeps only in-frame clones here, not all; method: immunoSEQ multiplex PCR. From that table come the V and J calls and clone size; the DNA was used to work out D and trimming. The table records around 68,000 clones, roughly 92% of them present only once. Trimming at V came to 0 bases and at J to 4 bases, leaving 2 bases not matched to a gene. Germline values: CDR1 SGHNT, CDR2 YYREEE (reference sequence). There are 14 residues in the CDR3. The V gene is TRBV5-4, the J gene TRBJ2-5; 8 positions agree with TRBD1. The receptor was isolated from a man in his 70s with active COVID-19. The sample taken for sequencing was peripheral blood. In DNA form, the CDR3 reads TGTGCCAGCAGCTTGGGCAGGGGGCTAGAGACCCAGTACTTC. Its translation is CASSLGRGLETQYF.